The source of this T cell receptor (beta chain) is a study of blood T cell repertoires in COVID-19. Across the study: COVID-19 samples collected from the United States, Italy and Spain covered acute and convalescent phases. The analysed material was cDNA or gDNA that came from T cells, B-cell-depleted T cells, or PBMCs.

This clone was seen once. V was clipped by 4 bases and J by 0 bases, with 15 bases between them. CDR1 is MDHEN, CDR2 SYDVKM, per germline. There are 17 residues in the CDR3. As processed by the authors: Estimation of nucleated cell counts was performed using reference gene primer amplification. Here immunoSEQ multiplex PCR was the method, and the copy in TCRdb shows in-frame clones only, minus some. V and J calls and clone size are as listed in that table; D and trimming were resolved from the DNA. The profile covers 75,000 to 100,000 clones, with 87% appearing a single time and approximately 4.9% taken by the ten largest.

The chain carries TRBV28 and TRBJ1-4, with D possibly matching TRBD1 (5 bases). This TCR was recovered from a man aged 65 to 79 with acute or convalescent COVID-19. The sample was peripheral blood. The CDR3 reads CASSSNDRPATNEKLFF. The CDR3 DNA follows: TGTGCCAGCAGTTCGAACGACAGACCGGCAACTAATGAAAAACTGTTTTTT.